This T cell receptor (beta chain) was documented in a study of cytomegalovirus exposure and HLA in healthy donors. Overall study context: In a previous analysis, 120 million or so unique TCR beta sequences were found from some 180 million T cells.

The PCR made use of 60 Vbeta and 13 Jbeta primers. The authors' processing: Later, an analysis found roughly 80 million unique TCR beta chains, and approximately 10 million of these were shared. TCRdb's copy holds only in-frame clones and misses some; the assay was immunoSEQ multiplex PCR. The D gene and trimming were derived from the DNA, and the V and J assignments and clone size from that table. The sample shows 140,000 or so clones, 84% of them seen only once. Of note for this clone: Its antigen is currently unknown.

Study-level findings and limits: Among CMV-associated TCR beta chains, most appeared HLA-restricted in a later analysis. As a later analysis showed, a missense DCLRE1C variant was linked to trimming of TCR beta V- and J-genes.

The germline V gene has CDR1 SEHNR and CDR2 FQNEAQ (reference sequence). The CDR3 is made up of 18 amino acids. The junction had 11 bases not matched to a gene; V was cut back by 6 bases and J by 0 bases. The TCR was taken from a boy under 10 years old in good health and CMV-seronegative. The chain recombines TRBV7-9 with TRBJ2-3; 11 nucleotides match TRBD2. Input material: PBMCs. CDR3 region: CASRDPGLAASSTDTQYF. As DNA, the CDR3 is TGTGCCAGCAGAGATCCGGGACTAGCGGCTTCTAGCACAGATACGCAGTATTTT.